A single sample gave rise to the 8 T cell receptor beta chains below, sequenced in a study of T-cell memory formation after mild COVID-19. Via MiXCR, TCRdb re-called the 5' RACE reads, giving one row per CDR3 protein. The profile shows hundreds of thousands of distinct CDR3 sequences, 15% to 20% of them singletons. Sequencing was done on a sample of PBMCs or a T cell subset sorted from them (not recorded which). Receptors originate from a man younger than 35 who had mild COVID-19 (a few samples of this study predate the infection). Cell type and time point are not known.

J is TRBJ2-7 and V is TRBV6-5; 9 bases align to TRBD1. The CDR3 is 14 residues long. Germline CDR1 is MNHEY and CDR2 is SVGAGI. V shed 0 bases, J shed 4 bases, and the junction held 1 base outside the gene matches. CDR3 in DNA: TGTGCCAGCAGTTACTCGGACAGGGGTTACGAGCAGTACGTC. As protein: CASSYSDRGYEQYV.

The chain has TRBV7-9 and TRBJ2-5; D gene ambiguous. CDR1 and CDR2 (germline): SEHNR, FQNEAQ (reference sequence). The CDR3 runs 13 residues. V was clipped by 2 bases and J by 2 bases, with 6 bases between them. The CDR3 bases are TGTGCCAGCAGCTTACCCCAGCAAGAGACCCAGTACTTC. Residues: CASSLPQQETQYF.

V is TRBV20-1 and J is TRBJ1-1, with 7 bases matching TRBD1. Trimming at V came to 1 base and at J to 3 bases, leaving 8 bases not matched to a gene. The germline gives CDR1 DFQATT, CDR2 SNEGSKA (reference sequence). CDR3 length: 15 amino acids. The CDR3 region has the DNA TGCAGTGCTAGAGTGAGGGACAGACTATACACTGAAGCTTTCTTT. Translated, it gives CSARVRDRLYTEAFF.

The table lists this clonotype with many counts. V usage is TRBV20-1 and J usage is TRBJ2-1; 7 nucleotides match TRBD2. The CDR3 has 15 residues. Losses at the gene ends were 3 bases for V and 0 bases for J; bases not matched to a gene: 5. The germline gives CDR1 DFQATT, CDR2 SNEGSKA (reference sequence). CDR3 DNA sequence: TGCAGTGCTAGGCCCCTAGCGGTCTCCTACAATGAGCAGTTCTTC. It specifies CSARPLAVSYNEQFF.

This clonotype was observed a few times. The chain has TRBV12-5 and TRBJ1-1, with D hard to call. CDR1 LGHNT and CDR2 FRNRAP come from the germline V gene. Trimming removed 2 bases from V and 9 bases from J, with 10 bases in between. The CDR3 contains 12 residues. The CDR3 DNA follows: TGTGCTAGTGGTTTGTTCACTACCCAAGCTTTCTTT. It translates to CASGLFTTQAFF.

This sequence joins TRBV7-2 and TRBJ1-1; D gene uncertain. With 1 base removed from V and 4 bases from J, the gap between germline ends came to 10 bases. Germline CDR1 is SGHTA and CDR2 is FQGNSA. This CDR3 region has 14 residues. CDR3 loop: CASSLVRGSTEAFF. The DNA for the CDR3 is TGTGCCAGCAGCTTAGTGCGGGGTTCCACTGAAGCTTTCTTT.

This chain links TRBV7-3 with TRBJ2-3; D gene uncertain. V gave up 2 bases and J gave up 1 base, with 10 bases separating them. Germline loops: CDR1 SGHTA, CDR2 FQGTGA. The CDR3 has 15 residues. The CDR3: CASSLGFRGTDTQYF. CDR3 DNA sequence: TGTGCCAGCAGCTTAGGCTTCCGAGGCACAGATACGCAGTATTTT.

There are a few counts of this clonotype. As DNA, the CDR3 is TGTGCCAGTAGTATAAGTCTCCAGGCAGATACGCAGTATTTT. As protein: CASSISLQADTQYF. The chain couples TRBV19 to TRBJ2-3; D is unclear. Looked up from germline, CDR1 is LNHDA and CDR2 is SQIVND (reference sequence). V was shortened by 2 bases and J by 4 bases, with 10 bases between the two germline ends. The CDR3 loop spans 14 amino acids.